This record looks at one TCR beta chain sequence and its context. The sample is drawn from a study of blood T cell repertoires in COVID-19. The wider study: Sites in the United States, Italy and Spain provided acute and convalescent COVID-19 samples. T cells, B-cell-depleted T cells, or PBMCs supplied cDNA or gDNA.

How the authors handled the data: Quantification of nucleated cells was approximated via reference gene primer amplification. Clones were read by immunoSEQ multiplex PCR, and TCRdb kept only the in-frame ones, dropping some. V, J and clone size were drawn from that table, and D and trimming were deduced from the DNA. Of approximately 270,000 clones listed, about 91% are singletons. Seattle researchers signed up patients amid active infection and tracked them longitudinally. The sequence came from a woman between 25 and 40 years old with COVID-19, enrolled during active disease. Input material: peripheral blood.

This CDR3 reads CASSLGLAGGYSGSQYF. The CDR3 bases are TGTGCCAGCAGCTTAGGACTAGCGGGGGGGTACTCAGGGTCCCAGTACTTC. The chain joins TRBV7-2 to TRBJ2-5; 14 bases map to TRBD2. The V gene end was trimmed by 1 base and the J gene end by 9 bases; junction bases not matched to a gene: 10. The CDR3 contains 17 residues. Germline V gene sequence: CDR1 SGHTA, CDR2 FQGNSA.